The rows below give T cell receptor beta chains drawn from one sample of a study of blood T cell repertoires in COVID-19. Generated by immunoSEQ multiplex PCR, the TCRdb table keeps only in-frame clones and is missing some. The sample lists 55,000 to 80,000 clones, 81% occurring once. The specimen sequenced was peripheral blood. Source of these receptors: a woman in her 70s with acute or convalescent COVID-19. Each CDR3 is given with its conserved first and last residue. D genes are given only for firm matches. Part of the rows lack a size; the others show once, few, many or a class for expanded clones.

cdr3_nt: TGTGCCAGTAGCATCCAGGGAGGAGGCAATGAGCAGTTCTTC
cdr3_aa: CASSIQGGGNEQFF
clone_size: -
d_call: -
v_call: TRBV19
j_call: TRBJ2-1
cdr3_length: 14

cdr3_nt: TGTGCCAGCAGCCTCAGAGTGGAAGCCGGGACAGAAGCTTTCTTT
cdr3_aa: CASSLRVEAGTEAFF
clone_size: -
d_call: -
v_call: TRBV14
j_call: TRBJ1-1
cdr3_length: 15

cdr3_nt: TGTGCCAGCAGCCCGTACACAGATACGCAGTATTTT
cdr3_aa: CASSPYTDTQYF
clone_size: -
d_call: -
v_call: TRBV5-8
j_call: TRBJ2-3
cdr3_length: 12

cdr3_nt: TGTGCCAGCAGTGAAGAGACAGGGGTCTATGGCTACACCTTC
cdr3_aa: CASSEETGVYGYTF
clone_size: -
d_call: TRBD1
v_call: TRBV6-1
j_call: TRBJ1-2
cdr3_length: 14

cdr3_nt: TGCAGTGCTAGTGAAACAGGGATCTCCGAGCAGTACTTC
cdr3_aa: CSASETGISEQYF
clone_size: -
d_call: -
v_call: TRBV20-1
j_call: TRBJ2-7
cdr3_length: 13

cdr3_nt: TGTGCCAGTACCACCCTACGCGGGACAGGGGACCCGCCGAATCAGCCCCAGCATTTT
cdr3_aa: CASTTLRGTGDPPNQPQHF
clone_size: -
d_call: TRBD1
v_call: TRBV19
j_call: TRBJ1-5
cdr3_length: 19

cdr3_nt: TGTGCCAGCAGCTTAGAGACTAGCGGTGGTAAATACGAGCAGTACTTC
cdr3_aa: CASSLETSGGKYEQYF
clone_size: -
d_call: TRBD2
v_call: TRBV11-2
j_call: TRBJ2-7
cdr3_length: 16

cdr3_nt: TGCGCCAGCAGCTTTTGGCCTAGCGAGAAACAAGAGACCCAGTACTTC
cdr3_aa: CASSFWPSEKQETQYF
clone_size: -
d_call: -
v_call: TRBV5-1
j_call: TRBJ2-5
cdr3_length: 16

cdr3_nt: TGTGCCAGCTCACCACTGGGCCCAGATCAGCCCCAGCATTTT
cdr3_aa: CASSPLGPDQPQHF
clone_size: -
d_call: -
v_call: TRBV18
j_call: TRBJ1-5
cdr3_length: 14

cdr3_nt: TGTGCTAGTGGTTCCGGACAGGGGGCCAGCCAAGAGACCCAGTACTTC
cdr3_aa: CASGSGQGASQETQYF
clone_size: -
d_call: TRBD1
v_call: TRBV12-5
j_call: TRBJ2-5
cdr3_length: 16

cdr3_nt: TGTGCCTGGAGTGGGGGAGAAGGCTACGGGGGGAGATATGAGCAGTTCTTC
cdr3_aa: CAWSGGEGYGGRYEQFF
clone_size: once
d_call: TRBD2
v_call: TRBV30
j_call: TRBJ2-1
cdr3_length: 17

cdr3_nt: TGTGCCAGCAGTGAATTGGGGATCCAGGGCGAGCAGTACTTC
cdr3_aa: CASSELGIQGEQYF
clone_size: -
d_call: -
v_call: TRBV6-1
j_call: TRBJ2-7
cdr3_length: 14

cdr3_nt: TGTGCCACCAGCAGAGATCGACAGGGGGTCGGGAATGAGCAGTTCTTC
cdr3_aa: CATSRDRQGVGNEQFF
clone_size: -
d_call: TRBD1
v_call: TRBV15
j_call: TRBJ2-1
cdr3_length: 16

cdr3_nt: TGTGCCAGTACCAACTTACGGGTTAGGGGCGCCCAGCGGGACTCCTACAATGAGCAGTTCTTC
cdr3_aa: CASTNLRVRGAQRDSYNEQFF
clone_size: -
d_call: TRBD2
v_call: TRBV19
j_call: TRBJ2-1
cdr3_length: 21

cdr3_nt: TGTGCCACCAGTGAAGGTGTCGGCGGGCAGCCCCAGCATTTT
cdr3_aa: CATSEGVGGQPQHF
clone_size: -
d_call: -
v_call: TRBV24-1
j_call: TRBJ1-5
cdr3_length: 14

cdr3_nt: TGTGCCAGCTCACCAATGAGGGGGACAACTAATGAAAAACTGTTTTTT
cdr3_aa: CASSPMRGTTNEKLFF
clone_size: -
d_call: -
v_call: TRBV18
j_call: TRBJ1-4
cdr3_length: 16

cdr3_nt: TGTGCCAGCAGCCAAGGACTAAGCAATCAGCCCCAGCATTTT
cdr3_aa: CASSQGLSNQPQHF
clone_size: -
d_call: -
v_call: TRBV3-1/TRBV3-2
j_call: TRBJ1-5
cdr3_length: 14

cdr3_nt: TGTGCCAGCAGCCAGACGGAGGGCCCGGCAGATACGCAGTATTTT
cdr3_aa: CASSQTEGPADTQYF
clone_size: once
d_call: -
v_call: TRBV3-1/TRBV3-2
j_call: TRBJ2-3
cdr3_length: 15

cdr3_nt: TGCGCCAGCAGCCAGGGGATACGACGGGAGGGGAGTTCCTACGAGCAGTACTTC
cdr3_aa: CASSQGIRREGSSYEQYF
clone_size: -
d_call: TRBD2
v_call: TRBV4-1
j_call: TRBJ2-7
cdr3_length: 18

cdr3_nt: TGCGCCAGCAGCTTGGCCCTAGGGACAGTGCATGAGCAGTTCTTC
cdr3_aa: CASSLALGTVHEQFF
clone_size: once
d_call: TRBD1
v_call: TRBV5-1
j_call: TRBJ2-1
cdr3_length: 15

cdr3_nt: TGTGCCAGCAGTCGAGCCGGGACTAGCGGGTACGAGCAGTACTTC
cdr3_aa: CASSRAGTSGYEQYF
clone_size: -
d_call: TRBD2
v_call: TRBV5-5
j_call: TRBJ2-7
cdr3_length: 15

cdr3_nt: TGTGCCAGCTCACCACGGCTATTGGTGGAGGACAGGGTCCACGAGCAGTACTTC
cdr3_aa: CASSPRLLVEDRVHEQYF
clone_size: -
d_call: TRBD1
v_call: TRBV18
j_call: TRBJ2-7
cdr3_length: 18

cdr3_nt: TGTGCCAGCAGCTCTGGCGGGAAGATTTATGGCTACACCTTC
cdr3_aa: CASSSGGKIYGYTF
clone_size: -
d_call: -
v_call: TRBV7-9
j_call: TRBJ1-2
cdr3_length: 14

cdr3_nt: TGTGCCAGTAGTATGAGCGGGGGGGCCCCCGGGGAGCTGTTTTTT
cdr3_aa: CASSMSGGAPGELFF
clone_size: -
d_call: TRBD2
v_call: TRBV19
j_call: TRBJ2-2
cdr3_length: 15

cdr3_nt: TGCGCCAGCAGCTTGGGGGTGCCGGGTGAAAAACTGTTTTTT
cdr3_aa: CASSLGVPGEKLFF
clone_size: -
d_call: -
v_call: TRBV5-1
j_call: TRBJ1-4
cdr3_length: 14

cdr3_nt: TGTGCCAGCAGCCTGACTAGCGGGAGAGACGAGCAGTACTTC
cdr3_aa: CASSLTSGRDEQYF
clone_size: once
d_call: TRBD2
v_call: TRBV7-9
j_call: TRBJ2-7
cdr3_length: 14

cdr3_nt: TGTGCCAGCAGCGTAAAGTTAACCATAACTGGCAGGGATGAGCAGTTCTTC
cdr3_aa: CASSVKLTITGRDEQFF
clone_size: -
d_call: -
v_call: TRBV9
j_call: TRBJ2-1
cdr3_length: 17

cdr3_nt: TGTGCCAGCAGCCTACAGATCTCTGGAAACACCATATATTTT
cdr3_aa: CASSLQISGNTIYF
clone_size: -
d_call: -
v_call: TRBV7-9
j_call: TRBJ1-3
cdr3_length: 14

cdr3_nt: TGTGCCAGCAGTTCCTCTAGCGGAAGCGGCACAGATACGCAGTATTTT
cdr3_aa: CASSSSSGSGTDTQYF
clone_size: -
d_call: TRBD2
v_call: TRBV28
j_call: TRBJ2-3
cdr3_length: 16

cdr3_nt: TGTGCCAGCAGTTACCTGGCAGGTGGGGAGGACCCTGAAGCTTTCTTT
cdr3_aa: CASSYLAGGEDPEAFF
clone_size: once
d_call: -
v_call: TRBV6-5
j_call: TRBJ1-1
cdr3_length: 16

cdr3_nt: TGTGCCAGCAGCCAAGGGGGGGACAGATACAATGAGCAGTTCTTC
cdr3_aa: CASSQGGDRYNEQFF
clone_size: -
d_call: -
v_call: TRBV4-2
j_call: TRBJ2-1
cdr3_length: 15